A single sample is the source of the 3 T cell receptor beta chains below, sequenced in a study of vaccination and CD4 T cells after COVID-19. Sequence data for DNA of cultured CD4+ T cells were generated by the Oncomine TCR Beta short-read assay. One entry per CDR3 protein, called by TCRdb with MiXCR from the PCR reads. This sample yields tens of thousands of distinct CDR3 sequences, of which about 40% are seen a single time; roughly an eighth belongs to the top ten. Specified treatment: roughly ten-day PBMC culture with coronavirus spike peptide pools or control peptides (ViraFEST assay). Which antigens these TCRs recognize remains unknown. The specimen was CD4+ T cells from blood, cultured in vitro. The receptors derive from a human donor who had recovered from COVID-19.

For the CDR3, the DNA is TGCGCCAGTGCGACGGATTATCAGCCCCAGCATTTT. Amino acids: CASATDYQPQHF. V and J are TRBV10-2 and TRBJ1-5; D unresolved. The germline V gene has CDR1 WSHSY and CDR2 SAAADI. CDR3 length: 12 residues. Trimming cost V 9 bases and J 5 bases, with 11 bases left between them.

The CDR3, as DNA: TGTGCCAGTAGTATCCGAGCGGGGGGGCCCCATGAGCAGTTCTTC. Its protein product is CASSIRAGGPHEQFF. V usage is TRBV19 and J usage is TRBJ2-1; 10 bases are shared with TRBD2. The CDR3 is 15 residues long. Germline loops: CDR1 LNHDA, CDR2 SQIVND (reference sequence). J lost 8 bases, V lost 3 bases, and 7 bases had no gene match.

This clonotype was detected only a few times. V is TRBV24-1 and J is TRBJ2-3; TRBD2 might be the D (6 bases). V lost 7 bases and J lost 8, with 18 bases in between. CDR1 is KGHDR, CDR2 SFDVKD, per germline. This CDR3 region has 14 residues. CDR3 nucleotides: TGTGCCACCAGCGGGGAGGAGGGTGTCGGTACGCAGTATTTT. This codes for CATSGEEGVGTQYF.